The entry that follows covers one TCR beta chain sequence. The target antigen is unknown. The source of the sample is a study of blood T cells in healthy people across ages. Then a second PCR, running roughly 7 to 11 cycles, was carried out with a sample-barcoded 5' primer and a J-beta primer mix. All samples yielded 3 million or more CDR3-containing paired-end reads. TCRdb passed the 5' RACE reads through MiXCR, listing each CDR3 protein once. The table lists 920,000 or so distinct CDR3 sequences, 45% of them singletons. Extractions gave at least 6 micrograms of total RNA per sample. Study-wide results and limits: A roughly linear fall in TCR beta diversity per million T cells was seen with increasing age.

The sequenced sample consisted of blood. This TCR derives from a woman aged 60-75 years in good health.

The CDR3, as DNA: TGTGCCAGCAGCCAGGGGGCCGGGGGCTACACCTTC. Translation gives CASSQGAGGYTF. The chain has TRBV12-3 or TRBV12-4 and TRBJ1-2; 8 bases align to TRBD1. The length of the CDR3 is 12 residues. With 6 bases clipped from V and 8 bases from J, the junction kept 5 bases outside the gene matches.